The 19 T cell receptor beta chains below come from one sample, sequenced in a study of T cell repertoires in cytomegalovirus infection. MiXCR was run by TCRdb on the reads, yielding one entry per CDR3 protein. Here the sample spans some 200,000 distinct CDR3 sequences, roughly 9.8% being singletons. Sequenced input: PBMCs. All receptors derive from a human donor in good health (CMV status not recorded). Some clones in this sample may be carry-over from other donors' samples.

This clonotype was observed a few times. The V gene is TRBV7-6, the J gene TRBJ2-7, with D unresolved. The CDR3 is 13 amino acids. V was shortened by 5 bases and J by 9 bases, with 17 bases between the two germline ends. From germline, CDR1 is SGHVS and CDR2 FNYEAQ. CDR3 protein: CASSPITTAGQYF. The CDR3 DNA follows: TGTGCCAGCAGCCCGATCACTACTGCCGGGCAGTACTTC.

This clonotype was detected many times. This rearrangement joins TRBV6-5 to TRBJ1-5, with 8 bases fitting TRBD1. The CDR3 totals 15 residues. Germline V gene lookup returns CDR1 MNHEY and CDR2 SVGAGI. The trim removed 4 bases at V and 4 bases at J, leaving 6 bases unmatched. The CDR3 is CASSSGQGQNQPQHF. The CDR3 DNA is TGTGCCAGCAGTTCTGGACAGGGTCAAAATCAGCCCCAGCATTTT.

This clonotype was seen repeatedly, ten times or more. CDR3 bases: TGTGCCAGCGGCCGGGCTGAGGGAGTCTACAATGAGCAGTTCTTC. It yields the protein CASGRAEGVYNEQFF. This sequence joins TRBV7-9 and TRBJ2-1, with D possibly being TRBD2 (5 bases). The CDR3 runs to 15 residues. Trimming took 8 bases from V and 3 from J, leaving 17 bases between them. Germline V gene sequence: CDR1 SEHNR, CDR2 FQNEAQ (reference sequence).

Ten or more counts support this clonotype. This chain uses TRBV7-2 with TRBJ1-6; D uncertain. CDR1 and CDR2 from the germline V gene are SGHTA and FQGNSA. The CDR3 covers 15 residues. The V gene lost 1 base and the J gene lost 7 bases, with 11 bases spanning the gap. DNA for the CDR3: TGTGCCAGCAGCTTAGTTGAGGGTGGGAATTCACCCCTCCACTTT. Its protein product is CASSLVEGGNSPLHF. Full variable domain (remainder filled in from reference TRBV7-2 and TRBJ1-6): GAGVSQSPSNKVTEKGKDVELRCDPISGHTALYWYRQSLGQGLEFLIYFQGNSAPDKSGLPSDRFSAERTGGSVSTLTIQRTQQEDSAVYLCASSLVEGGNSPLHFGNGTRLTVT.

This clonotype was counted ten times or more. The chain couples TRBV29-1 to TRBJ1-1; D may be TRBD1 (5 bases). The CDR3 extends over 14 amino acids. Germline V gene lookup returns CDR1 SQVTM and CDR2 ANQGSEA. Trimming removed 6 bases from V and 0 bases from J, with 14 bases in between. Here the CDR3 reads CSVGTEGLNTEAFF. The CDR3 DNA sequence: TGCAGCGTAGGGACGGAGGGTCTGAACACTGAAGCTTTCTTT.

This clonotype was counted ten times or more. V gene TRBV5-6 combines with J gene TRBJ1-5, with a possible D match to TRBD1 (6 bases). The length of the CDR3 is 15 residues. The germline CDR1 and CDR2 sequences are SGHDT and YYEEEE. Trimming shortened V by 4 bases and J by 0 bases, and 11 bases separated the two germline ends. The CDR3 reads CASSVGHYSNQPQHF. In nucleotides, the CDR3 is TGTGCCAGCAGCGTGGGACACTATAGCAATCAGCCCCAGCATTTT.

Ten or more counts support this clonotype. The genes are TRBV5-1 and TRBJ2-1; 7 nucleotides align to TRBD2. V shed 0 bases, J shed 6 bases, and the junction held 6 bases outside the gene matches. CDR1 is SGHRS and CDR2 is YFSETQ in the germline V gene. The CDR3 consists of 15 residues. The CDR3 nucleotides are TGCGCCAGCAGCTTGGGCCTAGCGGATATCAATGAGCAGTTCTTC. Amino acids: CASSLGLADINEQFF.

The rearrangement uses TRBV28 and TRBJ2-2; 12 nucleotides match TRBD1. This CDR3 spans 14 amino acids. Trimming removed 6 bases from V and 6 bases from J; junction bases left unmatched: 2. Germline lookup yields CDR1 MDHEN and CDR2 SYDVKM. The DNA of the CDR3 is TGTGCCAGCAGGGGACAGGGGGCTCCCGGGGAGCTGTTTTTT. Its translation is CASRGQGAPGELFF.

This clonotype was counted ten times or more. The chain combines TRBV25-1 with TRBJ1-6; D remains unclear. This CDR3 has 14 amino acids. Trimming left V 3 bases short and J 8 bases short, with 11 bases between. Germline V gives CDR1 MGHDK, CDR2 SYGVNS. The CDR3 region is CASSDPMRHSPLHF. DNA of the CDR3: TGTGCCAGCAGTGATCCGATGCGTCATTCACCCCTCCACTTT.

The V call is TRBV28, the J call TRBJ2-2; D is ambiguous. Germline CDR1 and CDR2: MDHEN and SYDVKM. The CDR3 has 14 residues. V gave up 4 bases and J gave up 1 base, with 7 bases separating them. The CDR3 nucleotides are TGTGCCAGCAGTTCACAACTGAACACCGGGGAGCTGTTTTTT. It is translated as CASSSQLNTGELFF.

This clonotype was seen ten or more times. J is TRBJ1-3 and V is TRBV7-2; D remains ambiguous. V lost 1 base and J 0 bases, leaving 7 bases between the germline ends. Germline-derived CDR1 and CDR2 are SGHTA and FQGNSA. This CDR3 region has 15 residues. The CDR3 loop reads CASSLGRSSGNTIYF. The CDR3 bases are TGTGCCAGCAGCTTAGGTCGGAGCTCTGGAAACACCATATATTTT.

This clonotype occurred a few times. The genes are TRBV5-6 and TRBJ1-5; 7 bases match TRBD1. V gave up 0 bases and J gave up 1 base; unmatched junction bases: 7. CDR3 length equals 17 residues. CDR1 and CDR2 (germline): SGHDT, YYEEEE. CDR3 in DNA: TGTGCCAGCAGCTTGGCGACAGGGTACCTGAGCAATCAGCCCCAGCATTTT. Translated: CASSLATGYLSNQPQHF.

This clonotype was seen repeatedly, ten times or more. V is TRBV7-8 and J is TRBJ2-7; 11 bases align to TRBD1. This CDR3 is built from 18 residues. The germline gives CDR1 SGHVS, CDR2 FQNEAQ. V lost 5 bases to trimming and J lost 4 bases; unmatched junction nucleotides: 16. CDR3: CASSTHHLPDRGPYEQYF. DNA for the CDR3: TGTGCCAGCAGCACTCATCACCTCCCGGACAGGGGGCCATACGAGCAGTACTTC.

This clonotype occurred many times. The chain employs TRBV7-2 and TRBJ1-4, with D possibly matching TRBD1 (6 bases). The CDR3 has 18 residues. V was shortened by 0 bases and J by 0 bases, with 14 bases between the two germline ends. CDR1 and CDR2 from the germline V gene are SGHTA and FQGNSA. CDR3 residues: CASSLATTGTTTNEKLFF. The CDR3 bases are TGTGCCAGCAGCTTAGCGACTACAGGGACTACAACTAATGAAAAACTGTTTTTT.

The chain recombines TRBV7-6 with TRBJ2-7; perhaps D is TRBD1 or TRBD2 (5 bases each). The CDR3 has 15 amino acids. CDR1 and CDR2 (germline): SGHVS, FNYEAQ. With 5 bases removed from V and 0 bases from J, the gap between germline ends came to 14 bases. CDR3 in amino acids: CASSPGTESSYEQYF. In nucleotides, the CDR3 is TGTGCCAGCAGCCCCGGGACGGAGAGCTCCTACGAGCAGTACTTC.

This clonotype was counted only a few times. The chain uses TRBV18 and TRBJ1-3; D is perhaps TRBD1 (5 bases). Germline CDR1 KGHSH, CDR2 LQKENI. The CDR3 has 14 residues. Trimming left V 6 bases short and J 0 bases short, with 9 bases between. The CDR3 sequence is CASSEGNSGNTIYF. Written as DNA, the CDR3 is TGTGCCAGCTCCGAGGGGAACTCTGGAAACACCATATATTTT.

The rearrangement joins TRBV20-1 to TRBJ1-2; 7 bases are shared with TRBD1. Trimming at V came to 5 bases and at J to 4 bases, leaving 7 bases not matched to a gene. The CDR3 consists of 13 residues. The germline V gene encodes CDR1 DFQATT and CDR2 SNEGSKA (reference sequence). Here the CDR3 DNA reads TGCAGTGCTGTGGACAGGCGGTCCTATGGCTACACCTTC. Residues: CSAVDRRSYGYTF.

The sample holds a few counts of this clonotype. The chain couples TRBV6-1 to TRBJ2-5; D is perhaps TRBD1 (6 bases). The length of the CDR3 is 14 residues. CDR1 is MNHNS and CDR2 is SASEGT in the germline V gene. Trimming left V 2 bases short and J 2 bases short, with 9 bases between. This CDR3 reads CASSERQGQETQYF. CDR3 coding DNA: TGTGCCAGCAGTGAACGGCAGGGGCAAGAGACCCAGTACTTC.

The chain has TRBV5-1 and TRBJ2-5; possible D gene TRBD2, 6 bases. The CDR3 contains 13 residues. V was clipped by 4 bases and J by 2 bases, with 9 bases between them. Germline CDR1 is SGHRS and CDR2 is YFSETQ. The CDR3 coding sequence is TGCGCCAGCAGCCTCCTAGCGCAAGAGACCCAGTACTTC. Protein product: CASSLLAQETQYF.